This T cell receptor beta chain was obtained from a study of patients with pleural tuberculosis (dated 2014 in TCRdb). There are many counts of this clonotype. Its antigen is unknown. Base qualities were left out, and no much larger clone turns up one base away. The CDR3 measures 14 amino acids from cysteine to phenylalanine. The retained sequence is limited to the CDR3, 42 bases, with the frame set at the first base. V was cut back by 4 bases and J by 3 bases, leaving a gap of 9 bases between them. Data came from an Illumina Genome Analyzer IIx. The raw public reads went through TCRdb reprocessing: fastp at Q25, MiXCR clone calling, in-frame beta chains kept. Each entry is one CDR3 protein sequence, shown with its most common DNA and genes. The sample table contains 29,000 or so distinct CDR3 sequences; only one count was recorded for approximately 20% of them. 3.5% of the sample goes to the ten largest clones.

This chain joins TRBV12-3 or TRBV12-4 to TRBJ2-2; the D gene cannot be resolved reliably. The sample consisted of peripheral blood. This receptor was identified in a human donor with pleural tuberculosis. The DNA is TGTGCCAGCAGTTATCTATACTACACCGGGGAGCTGTTTTTT. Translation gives CASSYLYYTGELFF.